This entry features one T cell receptor (beta chain) sequence. Its cognate antigen is unknown. The data derive from a study of somatic mutations in cytotoxic T cells in rheumatoid arthritis. Study at large: It was right after diagnosis, before any treatment, that patient blood (around 33 ml EDTA) was drawn.

This table comes from immunoSEQ multiplex PCR, and its TCRdb copy is limited to in-frame clones, with some not included. The sample lists about 5,600 clones, about four fifths occurring once. The ends lost 6 bases at V and 5 bases at J; junction bases unmatched: 17. There are 18 residues in the CDR3. Germline values: CDR1 SNHLY, CDR2 FYNNEI. Findings and limits, study-wide: Clonality of CD8+ T cells, which was compared between rheumatoid arthritis patients and age-matched healthy controls, did not differ significantly.

CD4+ and CD8+ cells were isolated by positive magnetic bead selection, with purity checked by flow cytometry. Sequencing was done on a sample of CD8+ T cells sorted from blood. This receptor was taken from an adult with rheumatoid arthritis. The V and J genes are TRBV2 and TRBJ2-2, with TRBD2 identical over 8 bases. CDR3 residues: CASRGYLPTSARTGELFF. CDR3 DNA sequence: TGTGCCAGCAGAGGATACCTTCCGACTAGCGCTCGTACCGGGGAGCTGTTTTTT.